This T cell receptor (beta chain) appears in the sequencing data of a study of blood T cell repertoires in COVID-19. About the research overall: Samples of COVID-19 (acute and convalescent) were obtained from the United States, Italy and Spain. T cells, B-cell-depleted T cells, or PBMCs supplied cDNA or gDNA.

As processed by the authors: Estimation of nucleated cell counts was performed using reference gene primer amplification. Only in-frame clones appear in the TCRdb table, and some are missing; sequencing was by immunoSEQ multiplex PCR. Clone size and V and J calls were adopted from that table, with D and trimming inferred from the DNA. Of around 250,000 clones in the sample, 75% to 85% are singletons; the top ten hold 5.1%. The CDR3 contains 13 residues. Germline CDR1 reads LNHDA; CDR2 reads SQIVND (reference sequence). Between the trimmed V and J ends, which lost 5 bases and 7 bases, there was a span of 12 bases.

Input material: peripheral blood. The receptor was isolated from a man aged 50 to 59 with active or convalescent COVID-19. The genes are TRBV19 and TRBJ1-5; D ambiguous. The CDR3 DNA reads TGTGCCAGTAGTCCGGCATACGGGCAGCCCCAGCATTTT. Residues: CASSPAYGQPQHF.